This TCR beta chain was sequenced for a study of T-cell reconstitution after alpha-beta-depleted transplantation in children. Unique molecular identifiers were incorporated during preparation of the TCRbeta library. TCRdb independently ran MiXCR on the PCR reads; one entry per CDR3 protein. The data show about 480,000 distinct CDR3 sequences, approximately 12% seen once. Many counts were recorded for this clonotype. The CDR3 consists of 13 residues. V was pared by 4 bases and J by 2 bases, with 9 bases between. The TCR was taken from a human donor who donated a stem cell graft to a child with combined immunodeficiency. Material: PBMCs from the stem cell graft donor, obtained from the stem cell graft. V gene TRBV12-3 or TRBV12-4 combines with J gene TRBJ2-7, with D unclear. The CDR3 coding sequence is TGTGCCAGCAGTTATCGGGCCACCTACGAGCAGTACTTC. This encodes CASSYRATYEQYF.